The 16 T cell receptor beta chains presented below share a single source sample, sequenced in a study of cytomegalovirus exposure and HLA in healthy donors. Profiled with immunoSEQ multiplex PCR; TCRdb holds only in-frame clones, not every one. The table includes roughly 100,000 clones, about 88% detected once. Sequences were obtained from PBMCs. These receptors were obtained from a woman aged 18-29 years in good health and CMV-seropositive.

The V and J genes are TRBV9 and TRBJ2-3; 10 nucleotides align to TRBD1. V was pared by 3 bases and J by 4 bases, with 8 bases of the junction left unmatched. This CDR3 spans 16 amino acids. Germline loops: CDR1 SGDLS, CDR2 YYNGEE. The CDR3 protein is CASSERQGASPDTQYF. In DNA, the CDR3 is TGTGCCAGCAGCGAACGACAGGGGGCATCCCCAGATACGCAGTATTTT.

The chain combines TRBV29-1 with TRBJ2-1; 9 positions match TRBD2. J was trimmed by 7 bases and V by 1 base; bases with no gene match: 14. This CDR3 is built from 17 residues. Looked up from germline, CDR1 is SQVTM and CDR2 is ANQGSEA. This chain's CDR3 is CSVEAQLLAGLLNEQFF. In DNA form, the CDR3 reads TGCAGCGTTGAAGCGCAACTTCTAGCGGGGTTACTTAATGAGCAGTTCTTC.

The chain uses TRBV9 and TRBJ1-3; D gene uncertain. Germline values: CDR1 SGDLS, CDR2 YYNGEE. The CDR3 consists of 13 residues. V lost 0 bases and J lost 4, with 5 bases in between. CDR3 residues: CASSVVTGNTIYF. The CDR3 bases are TGTGCCAGCAGCGTAGTGACAGGAAACACCATATATTTT.

In DNA form, the CDR3 reads TGTGCCAGCAGACCGGACACTAACTATGGCTACACCTTC. Translating gives CASRPDTNYGYTF. V usage is TRBV6-4 and J usage is TRBJ1-2; a possible D gene is TRBD1 (5 bases). The CDR3 has 13 amino acids. V was trimmed by 6 bases and J by 0 bases, leaving 8 bases between them. Germline loops: CDR1 MRHNA, CDR2 SNTAGT.

The chain recombines TRBV10-1 with TRBJ2-5, with 12 bases that match TRBD2. Trimming cost V 3 bases and J 2 bases; bases outside gene matches: 1. Germline V gene sequence: CDR1 WNHNN, CDR2 SYGVQD (reference sequence). The CDR3 sequence is 15 residues long. The CDR3 here is CASSDLAGGQETQYF. As DNA, the CDR3 is TGCGCCAGCAGTGATCTAGCGGGGGGGCAAGAGACCCAGTACTTC.

J is TRBJ1-2 and V is TRBV10-2; D not certain. V gave up 6 bases and J gave up 6 bases, with 11 bases separating them. The germline CDR1 and CDR2 sequences are WSHSY and SAAADI. The CDR3 is made up of 12 amino acids. CDR3 loop: CASRAGFDGYTF. CDR3 nucleotide sequence: TGCGCCAGCAGGGCGGGCTTCGATGGCTACACCTTC.

V gene TRBV2 combines with J gene TRBJ2-3; 8 nucleotides align to TRBD2. The CDR3 extends over 13 amino acids. With 7 bases clipped from V and 4 bases from J, the junction kept 4 bases outside the gene matches. Germline V gives CDR1 SNHLY, CDR2 FYNNEI. The CDR3 bases are TGTGCCAGCACCGGGACTAGATCAGATACGCAGTATTTT. As protein: CASTGTRSDTQYF.

This chain links TRBV9 with TRBJ2-1, with D tentatively TRBD1 (6 bases). V was trimmed by 3 bases and J by 5 bases, leaving 12 bases between them. The CDR3 runs to 14 residues. Germline V CDR1 and CDR2: SGDLS, YYNGEE. CDR3 residues: CASSGNTGNNEQFF. The DNA of the CDR3 is TGTGCCAGCAGCGGGAATACAGGGAACAATGAGCAGTTCTTC. Supplemented by reference TRBV9 and TRBJ2-1, the full variable domain reads DSGVTQTPKHLITATGQRVTLRCSPRSGDLSVYWYQQSLDQGLQFLIQYYNGEERAKGNILERFSAQQFPDLHSELNLSSLELGDSALYFCASSGNTGNNEQFFGPGTRLTVL.

The rearrangement uses TRBV5-4 and TRBJ1-1; D is perhaps TRBD1 (5 bases). V lost 2 bases, J lost 0 bases, and 8 bases lay in between. This CDR3 region has 14 residues. CDR1 is SGHNT, CDR2 YYREEE, per germline (reference sequence). The CDR3 is CASSFAGMNTEAFF. The DNA of the CDR3 is TGTGCCAGCAGCTTTGCAGGGATGAACACTGAAGCTTTCTTT.

CDR3 coding DNA: TGTGCCACCCAACCAGTCCTTGGGCCCCAGCATTTT. Protein: CATQPVLGPQHF. The chain combines TRBV28 with TRBJ1-5; no definite D call. Per germline, CDR1 MDHEN and CDR2 SYDVKM. V shed 10 bases and J shed 9 bases, with 16 bases lying between them. The CDR3 length is 12 residues.

With respect to this clone: At one of its ends the junction is not consistent with the germline gene, which may arise from a read error. The V gene is TRBV2, the J gene TRBJ1-3; D remains unclear. Germline loops: CDR1 SNHLY, CDR2 FYNNEI. This CDR3 region has 13 residues. This CDR3 is CASREAGRNAIYF. The DNA for the CDR3 is TGTGCCAGCAGGGAGGCAGGCCGAAACGCCATATATTTT.

V usage is TRBV2 and J usage is TRBJ2-1, with 10 bases matching TRBD1. CDR3 length: 16 amino acids. V dropped 2 bases and J dropped 5; count of bases not matched to a gene: 6. Germline values: CDR1 SNHLY, CDR2 FYNNEI. CDR3 in amino acids: CASSESLGTGDNEQFF. DNA for the CDR3: TGTGCCAGCAGTGAAAGCCTAGGGACAGGGGACAATGAGCAGTTCTTC.

The rearrangement links TRBV6-6 to TRBJ1-4; 7 bases agree with TRBD1. CDR1 and CDR2 from the germline V gene are MNHNY and SVGAGI (reference sequence). The V gene end was trimmed by 5 bases and the J gene end by 3 bases; junction bases not matched to a gene: 9. The CDR3 loop spans 16 amino acids. The CDR3 spells CASSAPDRAANEKLFF. CDR3 bases: TGTGCCAGCAGTGCCCCAGACAGGGCAGCTAATGAAAAACTGTTTTTT.

The V gene is TRBV4-2, the J gene TRBJ2-3, with 7 nucleotides matching TRBD1. The CDR3 is made up of 17 amino acids. The J segment lost 1 base and the V segment lost 4 bases, leaving 11 bases of the junction unmatched. The germline gives CDR1 LGHNA, CDR2 YNFKEQ. CDR3 region: CASSPLKGGPGTDTQYF. The CDR3 DNA is TGTGCCAGCAGCCCCTTGAAAGGGGGCCCCGGCACAGATACGCAGTATTTT.

The chain employs TRBV9 and TRBJ2-2; 7 bases match TRBD2. With 10 bases clipped from V and 3 bases from J, the junction kept 9 bases outside the gene matches. CDR1 and CDR2 from the germline V gene are SGDLS and YYNGEE. The CDR3 runs 14 residues. CDR3 in DNA: TGTGCCTCCAGGCGGGGGTGGGACACCGGGGAGCTGTTTTTT. Its protein product is CASRRGWDTGELFF.

The chain uses TRBV5-4 and TRBJ2-3; a possible D gene is TRBD1 (5 bases). CDR1 and CDR2 (germline): SGHNT, YYREEE (reference sequence). V dropped 0 bases and J dropped 4 bases, with 15 bases sitting between them. The CDR3 is made up of 16 amino acids. In DNA form, the CDR3 reads TGTGCCAGCAGCTTGGCTGTAGGGGTCGGCGCAGATACGCAGTATTTT. Its translation is CASSLAVGVGADTQYF.